The rows below give T cell receptor beta chains drawn from one sample of a study of T cell responses to AZD1222 COVID-19 vaccine. Measured with immunoSEQ multiplex PCR; TCRdb has only the in-frame clones, and not every one. The profile shows about 130,000 clones, over 85% of them singletons. This specimen consisted of peripheral blood, obtained on day 0 of AZD1222 vaccination. All receptors come from an adult in good health. Each CDR3 is given with its conserved first and last residue. The order of the fields is V gene, J gene, D gene, clone size, CDR3 DNA, CDR3 protein. The D gene is left open where the match is weak. Clone size, where shown, is once, few, many, or a class for clones that have expanded.

v_gene: TRBV14
j_gene: TRBJ2-7
d_gene: .
abundance: once
CDR3nt: TGTGCCAGCAGCCAGGGCTACGAGCAGTACTTC
CDR3aa: CASSQGYEQYF

v_gene: TRBV7-6
j_gene: TRBJ2-7
d_gene: .
abundance: .
CDR3nt: TGTGCCAGCAGCGATATGGGACCGAACTCCTACGAGCAGTACTTC
CDR3aa: CASSDMGPNSYEQYF

v_gene: TRBV6-1
j_gene: TRBJ2-1
d_gene: .
abundance: once
CDR3nt: TGTGCCAGCAGTGACCCAGACAATGAGCAGTTCTTC
CDR3aa: CASSDPDNEQFF

v_gene: TRBV13
j_gene: TRBJ1-1
d_gene: .
abundance: .
CDR3nt: TGTGCCAGCAGCAGCACAATACGGGACGGCACTGAAGCTTTCTTT
CDR3aa: CASSSTIRDGTEAFF

v_gene: TRBV9
j_gene: TRBJ2-3
d_gene: .
abundance: .
CDR3nt: TGTGCCAGCAGCGTAGGGGAAGGGACAGATACGCAGTATTTT
CDR3aa: CASSVGEGTDTQYF

v_gene: TRBV3-1/TRBV3-2
j_gene: TRBJ1-1
d_gene: TRBD1
abundance: .
CDR3nt: TGTGCCAGCACCAAAAACAGGGGGAACACTGAAGCTTTCTTT
CDR3aa: CASTKNRGNTEAFF

v_gene: TRBV29-1
j_gene: TRBJ2-7
d_gene: TRBD1
abundance: .
CDR3nt: TGCAGCGTTGACGATCCAGCAGGGGGAGACTCCGAGCAGTACTTC
CDR3aa: CSVDDPAGGDSEQYF

v_gene: TRBV7-4
j_gene: TRBJ1-6
d_gene: .
abundance: .
CDR3nt: TGTGCCAGCAGCAGGATTTGTTCACCCCTCCACTTT
CDR3aa: CASSRICSPLHF

v_gene: TRBV5-1
j_gene: TRBJ1-1
d_gene: TRBD1
abundance: .
CDR3nt: TGCGCCAGCAGCAGTACAGGGGCAGAAGCTTTCTTT
CDR3aa: CASSSTGAEAFF

v_gene: TRBV7-2
j_gene: TRBJ2-1
d_gene: TRBD2
abundance: .
CDR3nt: TGTGCCAGCAGCCCTCGGACTAGCGGGAACGATGAGCAGTTCTTC
CDR3aa: CASSPRTSGNDEQFF

v_gene: TRBV28
j_gene: TRBJ2-1
d_gene: .
abundance: .
CDR3nt: TGTGCCAGGACTAGTGAGCAGTTCTTC
CDR3aa: CARTSEQFF

v_gene: TRBV12-3/TRBV12-4
j_gene: TRBJ1-1
d_gene: .
abundance: .
CDR3nt: TGTGCCAGCATTGGCAGCATGAACACTGAAGCTTTCTTT
CDR3aa: CASIGSMNTEAFF

v_gene: TRBV30
j_gene: TRBJ2-7
d_gene: TRBD2
abundance: .
CDR3nt: TGTGCCTGGACCTCAGCGGGAGACGAGCAGTACTTC
CDR3aa: CAWTSAGDEQYF

v_gene: TRBV19
j_gene: TRBJ2-2
d_gene: .
abundance: .
CDR3nt: TGTGCCAGTAAGATCAGTGCGGGGTCCGGGGAGCTGTTTTTT
CDR3aa: CASKISAGSGELFF

v_gene: TRBV11-2
j_gene: TRBJ2-5
d_gene: .
abundance: .
CDR3nt: TGTGCCAGCAGCTTAGCCGTGGGAGGCCCCCCCCAAGAGACCCAGTACTTC
CDR3aa: CASSLAVGGPPQETQYF

v_gene: TRBV5-4
j_gene: TRBJ1-1
d_gene: .
abundance: .
CDR3nt: TGTGCCAGCAGCCCAGGGTTTTGGAGAGACACTGAAGCTTTCTTT
CDR3aa: CASSPGFWRDTEAFF

v_gene: TRBV2
j_gene: TRBJ1-2
d_gene: TRBD1
abundance: once
CDR3nt: TGTGCCAGCAAGCCCGGCCAAGGGGGCTTGCGGGGCTACACCTTC
CDR3aa: CASKPGQGGLRGYTF

v_gene: TRBV2
j_gene: TRBJ1-1
d_gene: .
abundance: .
CDR3nt: TGTGCCAGCAAAGGGGTAGCTGAAGCTTTCTTT
CDR3aa: CASKGVAEAFF

v_gene: TRBV28
j_gene: TRBJ1-5
d_gene: TRBD1
abundance: .
CDR3nt: TGTGCCAGCAGCCCGACAGGGGGCGCGGGGAATCAGCCCCAGCATTTT
CDR3aa: CASSPTGGAGNQPQHF

v_gene: TRBV6-5
j_gene: TRBJ1-5
d_gene: .
abundance: few
CDR3nt: TGTGCCAGCAATGTTCAGGCCTATCAGCCCCAGCATTTT
CDR3aa: CASNVQAYQPQHF

v_gene: TRBV4-3
j_gene: TRBJ1-2
d_gene: .
abundance: .
CDR3nt: TGCGCCAGCAGCCAGGGGCCTTGGGTGGGCTACACCTTC
CDR3aa: CASSQGPWVGYTF

v_gene: TRBV18
j_gene: TRBJ1-5
d_gene: TRBD1
abundance: .
CDR3nt: TGTGCCAGCTCACCTCAGGGGACAGCGTCCTCACCCCAGCATTTT
CDR3aa: CASSPQGTASSPQHF

v_gene: TRBV6-5
j_gene: TRBJ1-1
d_gene: .
abundance: .
CDR3nt: TGTGCCAGCAGTTCTGATAGGACCAACACTGAAGCTTTCTTT
CDR3aa: CASSSDRTNTEAFF

v_gene: TRBV9
j_gene: TRBJ1-1
d_gene: .
abundance: .
CDR3nt: TGTGCCAGCAGCGTAGGGGCGGATCCTTGGAACACTGAAGCTTTCTTT
CDR3aa: CASSVGADPWNTEAFF

v_gene: TRBV28
j_gene: TRBJ2-3
d_gene: .
abundance: .
CDR3nt: TGTGCCAGCAGCACGAACCCTAGGGCAGATACGCAGTATTTT
CDR3aa: CASSTNPRADTQYF

v_gene: TRBV7-2
j_gene: TRBJ2-5
d_gene: .
abundance: .
CDR3nt: TGTGCCAGCAGCTTAGCCAGGTCAGCGGAACTGTACCAAGAGACCCAGTACTTC
CDR3aa: CASSLARSAELYQETQYF

v_gene: TRBV28
j_gene: TRBJ2-7
d_gene: TRBD1
abundance: .
CDR3nt: TGTGCCAGCAGTGGTCAACAGGGGGCTGGATCCTACGAGCAGTACTTC
CDR3aa: CASSGQQGAGSYEQYF

v_gene: TRBV9
j_gene: TRBJ2-5
d_gene: TRBD2
abundance: .
CDR3nt: TGTGCCAGCAGCGTTTCTAGCGGGGGGCTCCAGGCCCAGTACTTC
CDR3aa: CASSVSSGGLQAQYF

v_gene: TRBV2
j_gene: TRBJ2-7
d_gene: .
abundance: .
CDR3nt: TGTGCCAGCACCCCAGGGAGCTACGAGCAGTACTTC
CDR3aa: CASTPGSYEQYF

v_gene: TRBV6-1
j_gene: TRBJ2-5
d_gene: .
abundance: few
CDR3nt: TGTGCCAGCAGTGATTGGCCCGGGACACAAGAGACCCAGTACTTC
CDR3aa: CASSDWPGTQETQYF

v_gene: TRBV6-5
j_gene: TRBJ2-7
d_gene: .
abundance: once
CDR3nt: TGTGCCAGCAGCGACATTGGGGGAGGCTACCACGAGCAGTACTTC
CDR3aa: CASSDIGGGYHEQYF

v_gene: TRBV28
j_gene: TRBJ1-3
d_gene: .
abundance: .
CDR3nt: TGTGCCAGCAGAGGGGGGGGCTCCCGAAACACCATATATTTT
CDR3aa: CASRGGGSRNTIYF

v_gene: TRBV2
j_gene: TRBJ1-5
d_gene: .
abundance: .
CDR3nt: TGTGCCAGCAGGAATAGCAATCAGCCCCAGCATTTT
CDR3aa: CASRNSNQPQHF

v_gene: TRBV2
j_gene: TRBJ1-5
d_gene: .
abundance: .
CDR3nt: TGTGCCAGCAGCGCCCCCGGCAGGTTGCAGCCCCAGCATTTT
CDR3aa: CASSAPGRLQPQHF

v_gene: TRBV9
j_gene: TRBJ1-5
d_gene: .
abundance: .
CDR3nt: TGTGCCAGCAGCGTAGATGTGGGCGGCAATCAGCCCCAGCATTTT
CDR3aa: CASSVDVGGNQPQHF

v_gene: TRBV28
j_gene: TRBJ2-1
d_gene: .
abundance: .
CDR3nt: TGTGCCAGCAGTTTAGGGGCCAATGAGCAGTTCTTC
CDR3aa: CASSLGANEQFF